The rows below give T cell receptor beta chains drawn from one sample of a study of blood T cell repertoires in COVID-19. Sequencing was performed with immunoSEQ multiplex PCR; in TCRdb, only in-frame clones are kept and a portion is missing. The table lists about 36,000 clones, roughly nine tenths of them singletons. The sequenced sample was peripheral blood. The receptors were gathered from a man in his fifties or sixties with acute or convalescent COVID-19. The CDR3 runs from the conserved cysteine through the conserved F or W. The D gene is left open where the match is weak. Size values are once, few and many counts, or a class for expanded clones, and some rows have none.

TRBJ1-5,NA,NA,TRBV21-1,TGTGCCAGCAGCAAAGTGGAGAACCATAGCAATCAGCCCCAGCATTTT,CASSKVENHSNQPQHF
TRBJ1-5,NA,NA,TRBV18,TGTGCCAGCTCACCGACCGCGGGGAACTATCAGCCCCAGCATTTT,CASSPTAGNYQPQHF
TRBJ2-1,TRBD2,NA,TRBV7-2,TGTGCCAGCAGAACCAGGGTCGCCAGGACTAGCGGGGATGAGCAGTTCTTC,CASRTRVARTSGDEQFF
TRBJ2-5,TRBD1,NA,TRBV28,TGTGCCAGCAGTTCCCACAGGGGCTGGTCGGAGACCCAGTACTTC,CASSSHRGWSETQYF
TRBJ2-5,TRBD1,NA,TRBV18,TGTGCCAGCTCACCGCGCGCCACAGGGGCTCTCGGGACCCAGTACTTC,CASSPRATGALGTQYF
TRBJ1-2,NA,NA,TRBV5-1,TGCGCCAGCAGCTTGGCCGACGGAGCTAACTATGGCTACACCTTC,CASSLADGANYGYTF
TRBJ2-5,NA,NA,TRBV6-2/TRBV6-3,TGTGCCAGCAGTCACGGCGGGTCGTGGGAGACCCAGTACTTC,CASSHGGSWETQYF
TRBJ1-1,NA,NA,TRBV9,TGTGCCAGCAGCGTAGTTCAGGGAATCGGCGCTGAAGCTTTCTTT,CASSVVQGIGAEAFF
TRBJ2-3,NA,once,TRBV11-3,TGTGCCAGCACCCCCAGGTCAGATACGCAGTATTTT,CASTPRSDTQYF
TRBJ2-2,NA,few,TRBV24-1,TGTGCCACCAGTGACCCCCCAGGACAGCCGGCGAACACCGGGGAGCTGTTTTTT,CATSDPPGQPANTGELFF
TRBJ2-3,NA,once,TRBV10-2,TGCGCCAGCAGCGAGCGTGATACGCAGTATTTT,CASSERDTQYF
TRBJ1-4,NA,NA,TRBV5-4,TGTGCCAGCAGCCCCGCCGGGACTTCTAATGAAAAACTGTTTTTT,CASSPAGTSNEKLFF
TRBJ2-1,NA,NA,TRBV6-6,TGTGCCAGCAGTTACGCTCGGTCTGAGCAGTTCTTC,CASSYARSEQFF
TRBJ2-3,TRBD2,NA,TRBV5-4,TGTGCCAGCAGCTCCCCACTAGCGGGAGTAGCAGATACGCAGTATTTT,CASSSPLAGVADTQYF
TRBJ2-3,TRBD2,NA,TRBV7-2,TGTGCCAGCAGCTTTGGTAGCGGGAGGGCCCCAGATACGCAGTATTTT,CASSFGSGRAPDTQYF
TRBJ2-5,NA,NA,TRBV5-1,TGCGCCAGCAGCTTGCACAGCCAAGAGACCCAGTACTTC,CASSLHSQETQYF
TRBJ2-2,NA,NA,TRBV5-1,TGCGCCAGCAGCTTGGCGGGCACCGGGGAGCTGTTTTTT,CASSLAGTGELFF
TRBJ2-2,TRBD1,NA,TRBV19,TGTGCCAGTAGTACCCGGGACAGGGGTGGCGGCACCGGGGAGCTGTTTTTT,CASSTRDRGGGTGELFF
TRBJ1-6,NA,NA,TRBV29-1,TGCAGCGTTGTGGATGGGGCTAATTCACCCCTCCACTTT,CSVVDGANSPLHF
TRBJ2-3,TRBD2,NA,TRBV7-9,TGTGCCAGCAGCCAACCCCCCGGGACGGGGACTATTACAGATACGCAGTATTTT,CASSQPPGTGTITDTQYF
TRBJ2-7,NA,NA,TRBV2,TGTGCCAGCAGTGTTCAGGACACGAGCTCCTACGAGCAGTACTTC,CASSVQDTSSYEQYF
TRBJ1-1,NA,NA,TRBV19,TGTGCCAGTAGCATGGGACTGCTGAACACTGAAGCTTTCTTT,CASSMGLLNTEAFF
TRBJ2-5,NA,NA,TRBV18,TGTGCCAGCTCACCAGAGGGTCGATTAGGGACCCAGTACTTC,CASSPEGRLGTQYF
TRBJ1-2,TRBD1,NA,TRBV11-2,TGTGCCAGCAGCACTCGGACAGGGCCTAGCTATGGCTACACCTTC,CASSTRTGPSYGYTF
TRBJ2-7,TRBD1,once,TRBV5-6,TGTGCCAGCAGCATGGACAGGGGCTACGAGCAGTACTTC,CASSMDRGYEQYF
TRBJ1-4,NA,NA,TRBV9,TGTGCCAGCAGCTCCTCCAGAACAACTAATGAAAAACTGTTTTTT,CASSSSRTTNEKLFF
TRBJ1-2,TRBD1,few,TRBV5-4,TGTGCCAGCAGCCTATCGGGACAGGGGTATGGCTACACCTTC,CASSLSGQGYGYTF
TRBJ2-1,NA,once,TRBV5-1,TGCGCCAGCAGCTTGGCTCTAGCTTCCTACAATGAGCAGTTCTTC,CASSLALASYNEQFF
TRBJ2-2,TRBD2,NA,TRBV27,TGTGCCAGCAGATTAGTAGCGGGAAGTCCCGGGGAGCTGTTTTTT,CASRLVAGSPGELFF
TRBJ2-1,NA,NA,TRBV19,TGTGCCAGTAGTCCTCAGCTAGGCTACAATGAGCAGTTCTTC,CASSPQLGYNEQFF
TRBJ2-5,NA,NA,TRBV28,TGTGCCAGCAGTTTATCGGAGACCCAGTACTTC,CASSLSETQYF
TRBJ2-3,TRBD2,NA,TRBV24-1,TGTGCCACTGAATTGAAACTAGCCGGGGGGTCAGATACGCAGTATTTT,CATELKLAGGSDTQYF
TRBJ2-1,TRBD1,NA,TRBV9,TGTGCCAGCAGCGGACGAACGGACAGGCCAGCTCCCAATGAGCAGTTCTTC,CASSGRTDRPAPNEQFF